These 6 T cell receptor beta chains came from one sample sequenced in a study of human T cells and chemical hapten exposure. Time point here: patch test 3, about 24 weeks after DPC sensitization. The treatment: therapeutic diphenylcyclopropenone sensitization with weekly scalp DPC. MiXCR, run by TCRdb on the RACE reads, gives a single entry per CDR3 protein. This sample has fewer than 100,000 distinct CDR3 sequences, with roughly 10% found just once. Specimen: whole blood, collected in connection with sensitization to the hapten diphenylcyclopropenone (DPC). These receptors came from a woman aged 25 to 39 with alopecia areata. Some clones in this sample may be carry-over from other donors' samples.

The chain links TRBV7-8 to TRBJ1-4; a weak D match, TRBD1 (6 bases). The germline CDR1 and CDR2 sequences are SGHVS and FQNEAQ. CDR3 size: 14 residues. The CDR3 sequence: CGVGGQATNEKLFF. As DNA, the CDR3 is TGTGGCGTGGGGGGGCAGGCAACTAATGAAAAACTGTTTTTT.

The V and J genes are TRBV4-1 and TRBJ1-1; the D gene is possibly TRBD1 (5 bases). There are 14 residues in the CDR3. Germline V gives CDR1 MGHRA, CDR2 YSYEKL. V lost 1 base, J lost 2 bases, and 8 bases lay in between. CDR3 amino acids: CASSQAQGNTEAFF. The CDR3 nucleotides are TGCGCCAGCAGCCAAGCTCAGGGTAACACTGAAGCTTTCTTT.

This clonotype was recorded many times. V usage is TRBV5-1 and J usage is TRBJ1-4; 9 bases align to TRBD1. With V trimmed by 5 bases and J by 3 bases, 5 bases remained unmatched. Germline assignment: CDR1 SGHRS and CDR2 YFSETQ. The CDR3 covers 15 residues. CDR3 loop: CASRPGTGPNEKLFF. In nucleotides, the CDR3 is TGCGCCAGCAGACCGGGGACAGGGCCTAATGAAAAACTGTTTTTT.

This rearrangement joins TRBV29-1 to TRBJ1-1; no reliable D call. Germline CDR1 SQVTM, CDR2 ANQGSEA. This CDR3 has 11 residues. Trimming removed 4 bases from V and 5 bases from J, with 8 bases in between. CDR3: CSVAPGTEAFF. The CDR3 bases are TGCAGCGTTGCCCCCGGGACTGAAGCTTTCTTT.

The CDR3 region is CASSSWGQEYQPQHF. CDR3 DNA sequence: TGTGCCAGCAGCTCATGGGGACAAGAATATCAGCCCCAGCATTTT. V gene TRBV7-8 combines with J gene TRBJ1-5; possible D gene TRBD1, 6 bases. CDR1 and CDR2 from the germline V gene are SGHVS and FQNEAQ. This CDR3 contains 15 residues. The V and J ends lost 4 bases and 5 bases respectively, with 15 bases between them.

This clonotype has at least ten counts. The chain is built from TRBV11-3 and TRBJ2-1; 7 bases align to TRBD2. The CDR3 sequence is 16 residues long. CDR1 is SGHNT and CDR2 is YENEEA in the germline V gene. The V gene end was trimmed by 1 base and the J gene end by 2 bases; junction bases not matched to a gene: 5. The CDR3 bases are TGTGCCAGCAGCTTAGGAGGGCTAGCGGCCTACAATGAGCAGTTCTTC. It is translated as CASSLGGLAAYNEQFF.